Shown below are 25 T cell receptor beta chains from a single sample sequenced in a study of blood T cell repertoires in COVID-19. The repertoire was sequenced with immunoSEQ multiplex PCR; TCRdb's copy has only in-frame clones and lacks some. Of around 110,000 clones listed, about 85% were seen once; the top ten hold less than 1.5%. Sequenced sample: peripheral blood. The origin of the receptors is a middle-aged man with acute or convalescent COVID-19.

The chain is built from TRBV15 and TRBJ2-5, with D tentatively TRBD1 (6 bases). This CDR3 region has 16 residues. Germline V gene sequence: CDR1 LNHNV, CDR2 YYDKDF (reference sequence). V gave up 4 bases and J gave up 5 bases, with 20 bases separating them. As DNA, the CDR3 is TGTGCCACCAGCAAGTCGAGTCGGGGAACAGGGGAGACCCAGTACTTC. Amino acids: CATSKSSRGTGETQYF.

This chain connects TRBV11-2 to TRBJ2-7; possibly TRBD2 for D (5 bases). This CDR3 is 14 amino acids long. Germline CDR1 is SGHAT and CDR2 is FQNNGV. V was cut by 5 bases and J by 3 bases, with 14 bases left in between. CDR3 in amino acids: CASSPRLAYYEQYF. The DNA for the CDR3 is TGTGCCAGCAGCCCCCGTTTAGCGTACTACGAGCAGTACTTC.

V and J are TRBV15 and TRBJ2-7, with 10 bases matching TRBD2. Germline V CDR1 and CDR2: LNHNV, YYDKDF (reference sequence). The CDR3 sequence is 15 residues long. With 0 bases clipped from V and 7 bases from J, the junction kept 6 bases outside the gene matches. CDR3 sequence reads: CATSRDSSGGGEQYF. CDR3 nucleotide sequence: TGTGCCACCAGCAGAGATTCTAGCGGGGGAGGTGAGCAGTACTTC.

This clone has only one observation. This chain uses TRBV29-1 with TRBJ2-3; D call uncertain. Germline V gene lookup returns CDR1 SQVTM and CDR2 ANQGSEA. The V end lost 6 bases, the J end lost 1 base, and 2 bases lay between the germline ends. The CDR3 contains 10 residues. CDR3 region: CSVCTDTQYF. In nucleotides, the CDR3 is TGCAGCGTCTGCACAGATACGCAGTATTTT.

J is TRBJ1-6 and V is TRBV3-1 (or the pseudogene TRBV3-2); 9 bases match TRBD1. The CDR3 spans 13 residues. The trim removed 5 bases at V and 9 bases at J, leaving 2 bases unmatched. Germline CDR1 reads LGHDT; CDR2 reads YNNKEL (reference sequence). The CDR3 region has the DNA TGTGCCAGCAGCGCGACAGGGGGTTCACCCCTCCACTTT. This gives the protein CASSATGGSPLHF.

The chain recombines TRBV6-5 with TRBJ2-1; the match to TRBD2 covers 7 bases. After removal of 2 bases from V and 3 bases from J, the junction contained 4 bases not matched to a gene. CDR1 is MNHEY, CDR2 SVGAGI, per germline. This CDR3 spans 15 amino acids. The CDR3 protein is CASSYRGSGYNEQFF. CDR3 DNA: TGTGCCAGCAGTTACCGCGGGAGCGGCTACAATGAGCAGTTCTTC.

The chain couples TRBV5-6 to TRBJ2-7; D uncertain. CDR1 and CDR2 (germline): SGHDT, YYEEEE. This CDR3 comprises 14 residues. With 1 base removed from V and 6 bases from J, the gap between germline ends came to 14 bases. The CDR3 coding sequence is TGTGCCAGCAGCTTGCTGACATATCAACTCGAGCAGTACTTC. Protein product: CASSLLTYQLEQYF.

This sequence joins TRBV7-3 and TRBJ2-1, with TRBD2 as a possible D gene (7 bases). The CDR3 runs 14 residues. The germline gives CDR1 SGHTA, CDR2 FQGTGA. V lost 2 bases to trimming and J lost 8 bases, with 13 bases between them. CDR3 bases: TGTGCCAGCAGCTTACAGGGGAGGGGACATGAGCAGTTCTTC. It translates to CASSLQGRGHEQFF.

The chain uses TRBV7-6 and TRBJ2-1; D unresolved. CDR3 length: 16 residues. The germline V gene encodes CDR1 SGHVS and CDR2 FNYEAQ. V lost 1 base and J 0 bases, leaving 10 bases between the germline ends. CDR3 sequence: CASSLVAVSSYNEQFF. DNA of the CDR3: TGTGCCAGCAGCTTAGTAGCAGTGAGCTCCTACAATGAGCAGTTCTTC.

This clone was picked up one time. The genes are TRBV28 and TRBJ2-5; TRBD1 agrees at 7 bases. CDR3 length: 13 amino acids. The J segment lost 4 bases and the V segment lost 7 bases, leaving 6 bases of the junction unmatched. The germline gives CDR1 MDHEN, CDR2 SYDVKM. In nucleotides, the CDR3 is TGTGCCAGCAACGACAGGGTTCGAGAGACCCAGTACTTC. Translating it yields CASNDRVRETQYF.

The V and J genes are TRBV2 and TRBJ2-7; 9 nucleotides align to TRBD2. V lost 0 bases, J lost 8 bases, and 5 bases stayed unmatched. Per the germline V gene, CDR1 is SNHLY and CDR2 is FYNNEI. The CDR3 is 14 residues long. The CDR3 here is CASSEAWSGGQQYF. In nucleotides, the CDR3 is TGTGCCAGCAGTGAAGCGTGGAGCGGGGGGCAGCAGTACTTC. The whole variable domain, filled in from reference TRBV2 and TRBJ2-7, reads EPEVTQTPSHQVTQMGQEVILRCVPISNHLYFYWYRQILGQKVEFLVSFYNNEISEKSEIFDDQFSVERPDGSNFTLKIRSTKLEDSAMYFCASSEAWSGGQQYFGPGTRLTVT.

This sequence joins TRBV18 and TRBJ2-7; D is unclear. This CDR3 contains 11 residues. Germline CDR1 and CDR2: KGHSH and LQKENI. V was trimmed by 6 bases and J by 3 bases, leaving 6 bases between them. The CDR3 DNA reads as TGTGCCAGCTCTTCCAGCTACGAGCAGTACTTC. Amino acid sequence: CASSSSYEQYF.

This rearrangement joins TRBV19 to TRBJ2-4; 14 positions match TRBD2. CDR3 length: 19 amino acids. CDR1 and CDR2 (germline): LNHDA, SQIVND (reference sequence). The V segment lost 3 bases and the J segment 0 bases; nucleotides outside the gene matches: 7. The CDR3 DNA follows: TGTGCCAGTAGTATCAATGGACTAGCGGGGGGAGGAGCCAAAAACATTCAGTACTTC. As protein: CASSINGLAGGGAKNIQYF.

The genes are TRBV7-9 and TRBJ1-3; D remains unclear. Trimming shortened V by 1 base and J by 8 bases, and 9 bases separated the two germline ends. This CDR3 is 13 amino acids long. CDR1 and CDR2 (germline): SEHNR, FQNEAQ (reference sequence). In nucleotides, the CDR3 is TGTGCCAGCAGCTTAGAATTGAGCGACACCATATATTTT. As protein: CASSLELSDTIYF.

This chain connects TRBV7-2 to TRBJ2-3; TRBD1 matches 7 bases. The ends lost 1 base at V and 6 bases at J; junction bases unmatched: 1. The CDR3 spans 13 residues. Germline lookup yields CDR1 SGHTA and CDR2 FQGNSA. CDR3 coding DNA: TGTGCCAGCAGCTTAGACAGGGGTGATACGCAGTATTTT. It codes for CASSLDRGDTQYF.

J is TRBJ2-1 and V is TRBV5-1; a possible D gene is TRBD2 (6 bases). The CDR3 spans 14 residues. Deletions cut 2 bases from V and 2 bases from J, with 8 bases between. Germline V gene data show CDR1 as SGHRS and CDR2 as YFSETQ. CDR3 amino acids: CASSFSSAYNEQFF. The CDR3 DNA reads as TGCGCCAGCAGCTTTTCTAGCGCCTACAATGAGCAGTTCTTC.

The chain carries TRBV18 and TRBJ2-7; 11 nucleotides line up with TRBD1. Germline CDR1 is KGHSH and CDR2 is LQKENI. Trimming removed 2 bases from V and 5 bases from J; junction bases left unmatched: 8. This CDR3 comprises 16 residues. The CDR3 is CASSPGTGGVRNEQYF. For the CDR3, the DNA is TGTGCCAGCTCACCAGGGACAGGGGGGGTCAGGAACGAGCAGTACTTC.

This chain links TRBV27 with TRBJ2-2; 12 bases match TRBD1. With V trimmed by 5 bases and J by 7 bases, 11 bases remained unmatched. CDR1 and CDR2 (germline): MNHEY, SMNVEV (reference sequence). The CDR3 covers 17 residues. The CDR3 spells CASSGWGTGGAGGELFF. CDR3 coding DNA: TGTGCCAGCAGTGGGTGGGGGACAGGGGGCGCAGGCGGGGAGCTGTTTTTT.

The chain has TRBV19 and TRBJ1-1, with 8 bases identical to TRBD1. The CDR3 consists of 17 residues. With 3 bases clipped from V and 6 bases from J, the junction kept 15 bases outside the gene matches. The germline V gene encodes CDR1 LNHDA and CDR2 SQIVND (reference sequence). CDR3 nucleotide sequence: TGTGCCAGTAGTATTGGTGGGGCAGTCAGGGGGCAATCTGAAGCTTTCTTT. It yields the protein CASSIGGAVRGQSEAFF.

V is TRBV27 and J is TRBJ2-1, with 9 bases lining up with TRBD2. V lost 2 bases and J lost 0; bases outside the gene matches: 11. Germline assignment: CDR1 MNHEY and CDR2 SMNVEV (reference sequence). The CDR3 loop spans 19 amino acids. CDR3 sequence reads: CASSLSTSGFSPSYNEQFF. CDR3 nucleotides: TGTGCCAGCAGTTTAAGTACTAGCGGGTTTTCCCCCTCCTACAATGAGCAGTTCTTC.

This clone came up once. The J gene is TRBJ1-3, the V gene TRBV5-1, with D perhaps TRBD1 (6 bases). The ends were cut back, 3 bases at V and 0 bases at J, with 16 bases in the middle. This CDR3 comprises 17 residues. Germline CDR1 is SGHRS and CDR2 is YFSETQ. As DNA, the CDR3 is TGCGCCAGCAGCTCGGACAGCTCAAGGAACTCTGGAAACACCATATATTTT. Its protein product is CASSSDSSRNSGNTIYF.

The chain combines TRBV7-2 with TRBJ2-1, with a tentative D call TRBD2 (6 bases). Germline V gene lookup returns CDR1 SGHTA and CDR2 FQGNSA. The CDR3 loop spans 14 amino acids. The germline V and J ends were trimmed by 5 bases and 7 bases, with 15 bases remaining between them. The CDR3 DNA sequence: TGTGCCAGCAGCCGGTACGGGGCGGGGAATGAGCAGTTCTTC. Amino acids: CASSRYGAGNEQFF.

The CDR3 region is CAWSDRGRDGYTF. The CDR3 DNA reads as TGTGCCTGGAGTGATAGGGGGCGCGATGGCTACACCTTC. V and J are TRBV30 and TRBJ1-2; 7 bases align to TRBD1. The CDR3 is 13 residues long. J lost 6 bases, V lost 1 base, and 5 bases had no gene match. Germline loops: CDR1 GTSNPN, CDR2 SVGIG (reference sequence).

The chain is built from TRBV6-5 and TRBJ2-7, with D maybe TRBD2 (5 bases). Per germline, CDR1 MNHEY and CDR2 SVGAGI. Trimming cost V 6 bases and J 3 bases, with 12 bases left between them. The CDR3 totals 13 residues. CDR3 sequence: CASSQGGLYEQYF. DNA for the CDR3: TGTGCCAGCAGCCAAGGAGGACTCTACGAGCAGTACTTC.

The chain links TRBV6-5 to TRBJ2-3, with TRBD2 as a possible D gene (6 bases). The CDR3 extends over 14 amino acids. Germline V gene lookup returns CDR1 MNHEY and CDR2 SVGAGI. The V gene lost 6 bases and the J gene lost 3 bases, with 13 bases spanning the gap. The CDR3 nucleotides are TGTGCCAGCAGGGAGGGCGCGGGGACAGATACGCAGTATTTT. Protein product: CASREGAGTDTQYF.